This paragraph reports one TCR beta chain. Its binding antigen is unknown. No qualities accompany the bases; no much larger clone lies one base away. Dithiothreitol, EDTA incubations and collagenase D digestion were used to isolate intraepithelial and lamina propria lymphocytes from graft specimens. Bulk TCR-beta sequencing was performed on serial intestinal graft biopsy specimens collected as late as 600 days after transplant. Receptor amplification or capture employed the immunoSEQ multiplex PCR assay. High-throughput TCR-beta CDR3 sequencing of genomic DNA from most patients was performed by Adaptive Biotechnologies. On the study's bioinformatics: Adaptive's ImmunoSEQ software was the source of the TCR sequencing data for about 20 patients, while a few other patients were processed with MiXCR and VDJtools. CDR3 nucleotide sequences shared between donor and recipient were removed because the origin of such sequences could not be assigned. At least 2-fold expansion over unstimulated cells and a minimum CFSE-low frequency of 0.002% (template counts) or 0.001% (read counts) were required for clones to be classified as alloreactive. A clone was considered mappable if detected in the sequenced pre-transplant spleen, lymph node, or MLR CFSE-low populations of the donor or recipient. Cumulative frequency of alloreactive clones was calculated as a percentage of all sequences weighted by copy number. TCRdb's version of the immuneACCESS table is confined to in-frame rearrangements and falls short of the full clone set. An unresolved V gene accounts for under half of the shortfall where checked; the remainder is of unknown origin. The D gene and trimming were derived from the DNA, and the V and J assignments and clone size from that table. For this sample the table gives over 60,000 clones, of which 89% were detected only once. The ten top clones hold 1.5% to 2% of the sample.

The data stem from a study of graft-versus-host responses after intestinal transplantation (dated by TCRdb to the early 2020s). In terms of the full investigation: The transplants that recipients got were multivisceral, liver-intestinal, or isolated intestinal. Every recipient was given anti-thymocyte globulin induction, followed by approximately 3 years of maintenance tacrolimus and steroids. After intestinal transplantation, graft-versus-host and host-versus-graft alloreactive T cell clones in the graft, circulation and bone marrow were tracked using bulk TCR-beta CDR3 sequencing. To identify alloreactive clones, pre-transplant mixed lymphocyte reaction products were sequenced and then compared with unstimulated pre-transplant donor and recipient T cells. The cohort enrolled 20 to 30 intestinal transplant recipients including one retransplant, and a few patients lacking pretransplant specimens were excluded. Donor T cell macrochimerism was defined as a peak of at least 4% donor T cells among recipient peripheral blood mononuclear cells. Instead of going to the commercial service, samples from a few later patients were sequenced in-house on an Illumina MiSeq and processed with MiXCR.

V is pruned by 4 bases and J by 2 bases, leaving 3 bases of the junction without a gene match. The CDR3 goes from the cysteine to the phenylalanine over 14 residues. Only CDR3 DNA remains: 42 bases, in frame from the first base. From the germline V gene, CDR1 is MDHEN and CDR2 is SYDVKM. What the study reported, not specific to this receptor: GvH clones were detected in recipient bone marrow, and some of these GvH clones were observed earlier in ileal mucosa or blood, consistent with an intestinal mucosal origin. The conclusions were limited by the relatively low number and heterogeneity of the intestinal transplant patients. Peak levels of circulating GvH clones were associated with declines in HvG clones early after transplant. In the allografts of patients with donor T cell macrochimerism, GvH to HvG T cell clonal ratios were high.

The source material was ileum tissue, sampled less than 400 days after transplant. The TCR originated in a human patient who received an intestinal transplant, so some T cells may come from the graft donor. The chain uses TRBV28 and TRBJ2-3; 7 junctional bases match TRBD2. The nucleotide sequence reads TGTGCCAGCAGTTGGACTAGACACACAGATACGCAGTATTTT. Its protein is CASSWTRHTDTQYF.